This T cell receptor (beta chain) was found in a study of identical twins. Study results and limitations: For cord blood, abundant beta clonotypes had fewer insertions, unlike memory repertoires, which showed none. Zero-insertion analyses could be partly confounded by invariant MAIT and iNKT cells.

This clonotype was counted a few times. Its specificity is not known. Healthy Caucasians, and only they, were the donors. cDNA carried unique molecular identifiers, and a universal primer site was added by template switching. MiXCR, run by TCRdb on the 5' RACE reads, gives a single entry per CDR3 protein. This table holds about 890,000 distinct CDR3 sequences, roughly an eighth found once. CDR1 is LGHDT, CDR2 YNNKEL, per germline (reference sequence). The CDR3 contains 14 residues. V lost 3 bases and J 5 bases, leaving 14 bases between the germline ends. These same data were also listed under a study on yellow fever vaccine responses in identical twins.

V usage is TRBV3-1 and J usage is TRBJ2-7, with no clear D. This sequence originates from a woman under 30 in good health. The material sequenced was PBMCs. DNA for the CDR3: TGTGCCAGCAGCCAGGGATTAACGGGTAACGAGCAGTACGTC. It encodes CASSQGLTGNEQYV.